The 2 T cell receptor beta chains below were found in one sample sequenced in a study of blood T cell repertoires in COVID-19. Assay: immunoSEQ multiplex PCR; the TCRdb copy retains only in-frame clones and omits some. The table has about 220,000 clones, 82% seen once. Sequenced: PBMCs or T cells enriched from blood (not recorded which). Source of these receptors: an older woman who had recovered from COVID-19.

The rearrangement links TRBV28 to TRBJ2-7, with 8 bases that match TRBD1. The CDR3 runs 15 residues. Looked up from germline, CDR1 is MDHEN and CDR2 is SYDVKM. The V and J ends lost 4 bases and 2 bases, in that order; junction bases with no gene match: 7. In DNA, the CDR3 is TGTGCCAGCAGTTCCGACAGGGGACCTCCCTACGAGCAGTACTTC. Protein: CASSSDRGPPYEQYF. The whole variable domain, remainder taken from reference TRBV28 and TRBJ2-7, is DVKVTQSSRYLVKRTGEKVFLECVQDMDHENMFWYRQDPGLGLRLIYFSYDVKMKEKGDIPEGYSVSREKKERFSLILESASTNQTSMYLCASSSDRGPPYEQYFGPGTRLTVT.

The rearrangement uses TRBV6-5 and TRBJ1-2; D unclear. V dropped 6 bases and J dropped 8 bases, with 7 bases sitting between them. The CDR3 consists of 10 residues. The germline V gene encodes CDR1 MNHEY and CDR2 SVGAGI. The CDR3 bases are TGTGCCAGCAGGAGCGTAGGCTACACCTTC. It translates to CASRSVGYTF.